This T cell receptor (beta chain) derives from a study of shared clonotypes between healthy human individuals. Study-level findings and limits: Non-shared clonotypes displayed generation probabilities falling below those of clonotypes present in all four donors.

The CDR3 sequence is 16 residues long. Germline V lookup: CDR1 SGHTS, CDR2 YDEGEE. With V trimmed by 4 bases and J by 0 bases, 7 bases remained unmatched. A note on this clone: Its antigen is not identified.

Sequencing was performed with immunoSEQ multiplex PCR; in TCRdb, only in-frame clones are kept and a portion is missing. The sample records 1.4 million or so clones, less than 99% being singletons. V and J are TRBV5-8 and TRBJ2-3; 8 nucleotides line up with TRBD1. The sample comprised naive CD4+ T cells sorted from blood. Regarding subset: CD45RA+ positively selected. This clonotype was sampled from a man under 40 in good health. CDR3 bases: TGTGCCAGCAGCGACCGGACAGGGCGTAGCACAGATACGCAGTATTTT. Translation gives CASSDRTGRSTDTQYF.